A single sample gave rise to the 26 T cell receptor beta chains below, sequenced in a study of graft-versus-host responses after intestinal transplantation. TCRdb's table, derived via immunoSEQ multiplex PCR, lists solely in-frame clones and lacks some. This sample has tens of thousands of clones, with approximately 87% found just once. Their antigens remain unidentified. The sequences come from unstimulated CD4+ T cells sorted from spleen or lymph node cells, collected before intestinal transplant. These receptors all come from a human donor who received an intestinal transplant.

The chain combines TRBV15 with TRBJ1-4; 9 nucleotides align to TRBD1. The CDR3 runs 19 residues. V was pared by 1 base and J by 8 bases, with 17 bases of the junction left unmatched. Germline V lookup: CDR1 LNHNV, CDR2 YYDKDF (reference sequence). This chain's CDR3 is CATSRGWGGRRQGDEKLFF. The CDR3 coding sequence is TGTGCCACCAGCAGAGGTTGGGGGGGTAGGAGACAGGGGGACGAAAAACTGTTTTTT.

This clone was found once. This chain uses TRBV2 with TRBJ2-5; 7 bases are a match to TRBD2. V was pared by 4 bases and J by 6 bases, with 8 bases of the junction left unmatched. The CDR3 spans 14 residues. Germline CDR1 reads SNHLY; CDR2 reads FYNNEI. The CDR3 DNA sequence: TGTGCCAGCAGTGTTGAACTAGCGAGGAAGACCCAGTACTTC. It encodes CASSVELARKTQYF.

CDR3 protein: CASSVTPTGPYTEAFF. The CDR3 bases are TGTGCCAGCAGCGTAACCCCCACAGGGCCCTACACTGAAGCTTTCTTT. The genes are TRBV7-6 and TRBJ1-1; possibly TRBD1 for D (6 bases). CDR1 and CDR2 (germline): SGHVS, FNYEAQ. V was shortened by 5 bases and J by 3 bases, with 19 bases between the two germline ends. The CDR3 runs to 16 residues.

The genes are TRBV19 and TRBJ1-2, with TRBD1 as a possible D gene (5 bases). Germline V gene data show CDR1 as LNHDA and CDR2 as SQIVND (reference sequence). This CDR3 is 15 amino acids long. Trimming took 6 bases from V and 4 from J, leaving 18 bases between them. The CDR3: CASSLSPGGVYGYTF. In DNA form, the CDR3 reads TGTGCCAGTAGCCTTAGCCCCGGAGGGGTCTATGGCTACACCTTC. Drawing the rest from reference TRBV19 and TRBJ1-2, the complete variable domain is DGGITQSPKYLFRKEGQNVTLSCEQNLNHDAMYWYRQDPGQGLRLIYYSQIVNDFQKGDIAEGYSVSREKKESFPLTVTSAQKNPTAFYLCASSLSPGGVYGYTFGSGTRLTVV.

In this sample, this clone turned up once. The CDR3 loop reads CATPLQDGGTPLHF. Here the CDR3 DNA reads TGTGCCACCCCGCTCCAGGACGGCGGGACACCCCTCCACTTT. The chain is built from TRBV7-9 and TRBJ1-6, with D unresolved. CDR3 size: 14 residues. The V and J ends lost 10 bases and 11 bases respectively, with 21 bases between them. Looked up from germline, CDR1 is SEHNR and CDR2 is FQNEAQ (reference sequence).

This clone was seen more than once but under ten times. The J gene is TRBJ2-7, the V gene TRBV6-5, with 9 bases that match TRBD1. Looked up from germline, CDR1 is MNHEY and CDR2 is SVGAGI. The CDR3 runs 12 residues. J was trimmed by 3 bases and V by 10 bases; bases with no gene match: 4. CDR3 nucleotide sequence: TGTGCCACGACAGGGGGGGGCTACGAGCAGTACTTC. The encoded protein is CATTGGGYEQYF.

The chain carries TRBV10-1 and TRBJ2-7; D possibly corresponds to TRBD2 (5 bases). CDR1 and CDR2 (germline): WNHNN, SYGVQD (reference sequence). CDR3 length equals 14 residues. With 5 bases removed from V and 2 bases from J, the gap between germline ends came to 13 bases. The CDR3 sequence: CASSKPSTPYEQYF. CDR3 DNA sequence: TGCGCCAGCAGTAAACCTAGCACCCCCTACGAGCAGTACTTC.

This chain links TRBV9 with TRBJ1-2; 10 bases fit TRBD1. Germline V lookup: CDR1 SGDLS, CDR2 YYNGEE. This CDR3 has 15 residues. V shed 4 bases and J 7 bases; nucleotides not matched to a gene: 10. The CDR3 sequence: CASSLSGTGARGYTF. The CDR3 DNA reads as TGTGCCAGCAGCCTTAGCGGGACAGGGGCCCGTGGCTACACCTTC.

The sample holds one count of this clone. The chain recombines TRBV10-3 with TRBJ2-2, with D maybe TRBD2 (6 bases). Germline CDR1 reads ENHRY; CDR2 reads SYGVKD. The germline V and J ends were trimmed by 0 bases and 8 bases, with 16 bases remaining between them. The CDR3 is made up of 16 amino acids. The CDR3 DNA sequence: TGTGCCATCAGTGAGTCGTTATGGCGGGATTCAGGGGAGCTGTTTTTT. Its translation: CAISESLWRDSGELFF.

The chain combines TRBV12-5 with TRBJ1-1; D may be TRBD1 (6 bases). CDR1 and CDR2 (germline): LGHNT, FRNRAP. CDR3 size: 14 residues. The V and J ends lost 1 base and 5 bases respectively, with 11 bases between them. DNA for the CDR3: TGTGCTAGTGGTTTGGGGGGGCTCGGAACTGAAGCTTTCTTT. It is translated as CASGLGGLGTEAFF.

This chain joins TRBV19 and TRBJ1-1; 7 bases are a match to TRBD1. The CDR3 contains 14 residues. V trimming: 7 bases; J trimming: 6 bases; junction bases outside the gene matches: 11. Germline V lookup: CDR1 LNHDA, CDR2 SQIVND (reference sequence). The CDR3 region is CASTPPRTGPEAFF. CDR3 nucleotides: TGTGCCAGTACCCCGCCCCGGACAGGTCCTGAAGCTTTCTTT.

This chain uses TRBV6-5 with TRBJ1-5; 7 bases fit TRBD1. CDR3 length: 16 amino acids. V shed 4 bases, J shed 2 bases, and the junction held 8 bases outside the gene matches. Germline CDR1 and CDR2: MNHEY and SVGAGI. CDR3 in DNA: TGTGCCAGCAGTTCATACAGGGGTTCGCGCAATCAGCCCCAGCATTTT. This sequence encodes CASSSYRGSRNQPQHF.

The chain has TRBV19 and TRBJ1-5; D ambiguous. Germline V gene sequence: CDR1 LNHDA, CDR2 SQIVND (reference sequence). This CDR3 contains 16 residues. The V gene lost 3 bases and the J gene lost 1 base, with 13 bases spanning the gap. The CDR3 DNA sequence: TGTGCCAGTAGTATGTTGTTGGTGGAGAGCAATCAGCCCCAGCATTTT. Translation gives CASSMLLVESNQPQHF.

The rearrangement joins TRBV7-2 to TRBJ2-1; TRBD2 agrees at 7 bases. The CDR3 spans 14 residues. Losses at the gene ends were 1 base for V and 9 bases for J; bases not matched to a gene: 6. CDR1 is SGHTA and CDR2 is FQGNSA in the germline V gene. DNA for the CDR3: TGTGCCAGCAGCTTAGTTGGACTAGTCGTTGAGCAGTTCTTC. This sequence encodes CASSLVGLVVEQFF.

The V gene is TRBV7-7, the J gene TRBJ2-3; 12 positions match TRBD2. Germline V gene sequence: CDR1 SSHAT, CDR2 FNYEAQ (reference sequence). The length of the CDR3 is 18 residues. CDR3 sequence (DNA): TGTGCTACCCAGCACTATCCGGGACTAGCGGGCCCCACAGATACGCAGTATTTT. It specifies CATQHYPGLAGPTDTQYF.

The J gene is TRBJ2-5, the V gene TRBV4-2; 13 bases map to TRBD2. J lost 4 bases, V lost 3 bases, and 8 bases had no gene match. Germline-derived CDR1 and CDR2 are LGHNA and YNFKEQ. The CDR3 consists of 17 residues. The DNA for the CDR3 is TGTGCCAGCAGCCATAGACTAGCGGGGGGTGAGAGAGAGACCCAGTACTTC. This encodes CASSHRLAGGERETQYF.

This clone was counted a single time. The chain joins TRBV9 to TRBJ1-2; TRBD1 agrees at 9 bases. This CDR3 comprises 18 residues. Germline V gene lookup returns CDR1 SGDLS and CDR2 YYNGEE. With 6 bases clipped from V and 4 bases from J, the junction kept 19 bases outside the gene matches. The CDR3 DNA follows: TGTGCCAGCACCGACCCGGGACAGGGACTCCCGCCGGGCTATGGCTACACCTTC. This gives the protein CASTDPGQGLPPGYGYTF.

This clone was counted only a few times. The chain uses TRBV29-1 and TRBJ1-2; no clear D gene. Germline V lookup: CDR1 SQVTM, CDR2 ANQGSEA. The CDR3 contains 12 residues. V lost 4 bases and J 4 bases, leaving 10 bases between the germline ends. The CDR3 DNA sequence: TGCAGCGTTGTGGTCGAGGGCTATGGCTACACCTTC. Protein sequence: CSVVVEGYGYTF. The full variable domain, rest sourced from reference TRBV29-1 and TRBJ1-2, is SAVISQKPSRDICQRGTSLTIQCQVDSQVTMMFWYRQQPGQSLTLIATANQGSEATYESGFVIDKFPISRPNLTFSTLTVSNMSPEDSSIYLCSVVVEGYGYTFGSGTRLTVV.

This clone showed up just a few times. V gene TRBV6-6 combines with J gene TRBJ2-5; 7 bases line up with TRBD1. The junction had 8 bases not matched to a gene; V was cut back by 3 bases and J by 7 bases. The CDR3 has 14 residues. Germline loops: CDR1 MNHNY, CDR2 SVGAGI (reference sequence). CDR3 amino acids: CASSYGTVRGTQYF. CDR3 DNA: TGTGCCAGCAGTTATGGGACAGTCAGGGGGACCCAGTACTTC.

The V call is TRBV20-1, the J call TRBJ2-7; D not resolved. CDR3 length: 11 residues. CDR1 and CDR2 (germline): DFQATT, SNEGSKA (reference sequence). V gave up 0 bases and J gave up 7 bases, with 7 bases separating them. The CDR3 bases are TGCAGTGCTAGAGATCAGACAGAGCAGTACTTC. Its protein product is CSARDQTEQYF.

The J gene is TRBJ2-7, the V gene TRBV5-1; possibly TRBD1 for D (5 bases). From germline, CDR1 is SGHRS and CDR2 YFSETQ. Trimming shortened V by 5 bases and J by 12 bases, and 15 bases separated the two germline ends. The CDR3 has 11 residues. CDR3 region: CASSFGHWRYF. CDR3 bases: TGCGCCAGCAGTTTCGGACATTGGCGGTACTTC.

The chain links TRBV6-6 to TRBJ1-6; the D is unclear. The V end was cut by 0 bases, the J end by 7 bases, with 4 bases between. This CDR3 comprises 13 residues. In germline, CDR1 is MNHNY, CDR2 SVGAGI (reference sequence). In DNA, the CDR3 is TGTGCCAGCAGTTACTCATCGAATTCACCCCTCCACTTT. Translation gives CASSYSSNSPLHF.

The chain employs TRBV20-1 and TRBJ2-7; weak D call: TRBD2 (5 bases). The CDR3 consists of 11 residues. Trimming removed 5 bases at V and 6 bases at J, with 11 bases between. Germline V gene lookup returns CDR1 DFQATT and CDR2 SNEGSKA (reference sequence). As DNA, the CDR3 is TGCAGTGCTCACACTAGTGGCGAGCAGTACTTC. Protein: CSAHTSGEQYF.

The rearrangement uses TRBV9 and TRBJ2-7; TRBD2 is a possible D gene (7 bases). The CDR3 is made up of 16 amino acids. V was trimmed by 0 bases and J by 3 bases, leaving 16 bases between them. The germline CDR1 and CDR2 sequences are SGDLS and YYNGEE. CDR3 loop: CASSVVGGALLYEQYF. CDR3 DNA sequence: TGTGCCAGCAGCGTAGTAGGGGGGGCCCTGCTCTACGAGCAGTACTTC.

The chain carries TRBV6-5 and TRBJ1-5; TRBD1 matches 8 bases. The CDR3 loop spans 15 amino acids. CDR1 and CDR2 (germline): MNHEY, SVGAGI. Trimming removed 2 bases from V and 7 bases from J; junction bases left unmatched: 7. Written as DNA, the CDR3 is TGTGCCAGCAGTTACGAACCAGGGGGCGGGCAGCCCCAGCATTTT. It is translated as CASSYEPGGGQPQHF.

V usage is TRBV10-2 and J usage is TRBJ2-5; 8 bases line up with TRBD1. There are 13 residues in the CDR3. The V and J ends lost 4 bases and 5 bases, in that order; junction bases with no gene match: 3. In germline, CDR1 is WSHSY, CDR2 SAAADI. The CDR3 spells CASSGQGMETQYF. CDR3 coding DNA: TGCGCCAGCAGTGGACAGGGGATGGAGACCCAGTACTTC.